This T cell receptor beta chain was sequenced for a study of beta chain features in type 1 diabetes. Findings and limits, study-wide: Shorter TCRB CDR3s, moderately but significantly so, marked every one of the four CD4+ subsets in Type 1 diabetes patients. Reads derived from cDNA could over-represent cells showing high TCR expression. Patients' naive, central memory and regulatory TCRB repertoires appeared more alike than those of healthy donors. Whether TCRB rearrangement is influenced by HLA type was left unresolved in this analysis.

The CDR3 length is 18 residues. In germline, CDR1 is MNHEY, CDR2 SMNVEV (reference sequence). J lost 5 bases, V lost 4 bases, and 16 bases had no gene match. The isolated RNA, all of it, was reverse transcribed, so expressed TCRB transcripts were what got sequenced. This table comes from immunoSEQ multiplex PCR, and its TCRdb copy is limited to in-frame clones, with some not included. The table shows a few hundred thousand clones, with 8.5% to 10% occurring only once. In its sample, this clone was seen a few times. Its cognate antigen is unknown. The receptor was isolated from a man aged 25 to 45 with type 1 diabetes. The sequenced material came from central memory CD4+ T cells from blood. The rearrangement joins TRBV27 to TRBJ2-3; TRBD1 agrees at 9 bases. The chain's CDR3 is CASSSSGTGRGAKDTQYF. The CDR3 DNA is TGTGCCAGCAGTTCATCCGGGACAGGGAGGGGTGCAAAAGATACGCAGTATTTT.